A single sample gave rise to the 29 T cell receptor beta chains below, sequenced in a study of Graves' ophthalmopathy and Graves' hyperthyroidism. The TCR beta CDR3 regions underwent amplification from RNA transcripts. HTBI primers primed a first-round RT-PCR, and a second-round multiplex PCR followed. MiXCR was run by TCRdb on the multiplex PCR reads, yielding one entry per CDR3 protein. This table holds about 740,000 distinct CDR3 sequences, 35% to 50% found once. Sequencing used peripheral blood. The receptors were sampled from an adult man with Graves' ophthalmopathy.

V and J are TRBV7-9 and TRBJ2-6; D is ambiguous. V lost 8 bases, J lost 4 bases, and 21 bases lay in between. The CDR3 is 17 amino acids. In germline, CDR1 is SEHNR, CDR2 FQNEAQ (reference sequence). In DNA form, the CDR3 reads TGTGCCAGCTCACCAGGAACTTCGGCGGCCGGGGCCAACGTCCTGACTTTC. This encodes CASSPGTSAAGANVLTF.

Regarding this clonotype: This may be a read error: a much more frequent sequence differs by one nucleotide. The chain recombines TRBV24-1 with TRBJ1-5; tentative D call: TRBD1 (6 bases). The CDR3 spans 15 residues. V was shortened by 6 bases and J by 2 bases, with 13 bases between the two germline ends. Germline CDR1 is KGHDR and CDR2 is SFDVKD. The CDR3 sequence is CATSLQGGGNQPQHF. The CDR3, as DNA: TGTGCCACCAGTTTACAGGGTGGAGGCAATCAGCCCCAGCATTTT.

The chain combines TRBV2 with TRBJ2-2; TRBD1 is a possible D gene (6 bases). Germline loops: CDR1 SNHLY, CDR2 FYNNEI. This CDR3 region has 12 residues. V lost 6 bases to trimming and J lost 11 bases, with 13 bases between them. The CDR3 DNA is TGTGCCAGCAGACACTCACAGGGCGAGCTGTTTTTT. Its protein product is CASRHSQGELFF.

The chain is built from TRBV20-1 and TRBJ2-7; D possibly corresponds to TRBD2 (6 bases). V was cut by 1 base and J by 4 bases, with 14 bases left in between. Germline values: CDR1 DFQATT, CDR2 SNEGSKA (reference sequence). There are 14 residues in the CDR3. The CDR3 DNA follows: TGCAGTGCTAGAGTGGGAGGACGATCTTACGAGCAGTACTTC. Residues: CSARVGGRSYEQYF.

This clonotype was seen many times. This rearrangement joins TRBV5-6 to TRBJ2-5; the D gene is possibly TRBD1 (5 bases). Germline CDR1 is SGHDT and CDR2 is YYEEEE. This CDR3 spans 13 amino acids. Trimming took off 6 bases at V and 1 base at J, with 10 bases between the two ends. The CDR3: CASNAGIQETQYF. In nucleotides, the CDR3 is TGTGCCAGCAACGCAGGGATCCAAGAGACCCAGTACTTC.

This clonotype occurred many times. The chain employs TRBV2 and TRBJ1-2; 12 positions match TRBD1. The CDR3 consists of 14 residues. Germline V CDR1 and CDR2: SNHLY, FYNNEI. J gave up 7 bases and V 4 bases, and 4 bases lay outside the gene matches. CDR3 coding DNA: TGTGCCAGCAGTGGGGACAGGGGGCGACTTGGCTACACCTTC. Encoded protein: CASSGDRGRLGYTF. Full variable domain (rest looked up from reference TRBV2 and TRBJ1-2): EPEVTQTPSHQVTQMGQEVILRCVPISNHLYFYWYRQILGQKVEFLVSFYNNEISEKSEIFDDQFSVERPDGSNFTLKIRSTKLEDSAMYFCASSGDRGRLGYTFGSGTRLTVV.

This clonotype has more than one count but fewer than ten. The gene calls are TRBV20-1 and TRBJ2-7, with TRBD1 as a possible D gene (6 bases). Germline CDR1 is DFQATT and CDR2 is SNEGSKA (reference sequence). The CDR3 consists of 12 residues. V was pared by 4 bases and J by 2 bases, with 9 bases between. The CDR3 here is CSATDRTYEQYF. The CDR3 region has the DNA TGCAGTGCTACAGACAGGACCTACGAGCAGTACTTC.

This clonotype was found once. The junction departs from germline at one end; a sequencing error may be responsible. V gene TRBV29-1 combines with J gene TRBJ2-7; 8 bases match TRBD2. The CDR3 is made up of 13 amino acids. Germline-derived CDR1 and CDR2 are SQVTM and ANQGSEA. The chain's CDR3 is CSALSGGTYEQHF. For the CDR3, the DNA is TGCAGCGCCCTTTCGGGGGGGACCTACGAGCAGCACTTC.

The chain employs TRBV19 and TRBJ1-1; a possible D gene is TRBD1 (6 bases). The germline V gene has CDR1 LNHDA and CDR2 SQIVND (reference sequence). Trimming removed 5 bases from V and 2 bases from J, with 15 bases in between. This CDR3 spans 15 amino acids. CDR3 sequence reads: CASSDVMGTNTEAFF. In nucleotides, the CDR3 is TGTGCCAGTAGTGACGTTATGGGGACAAACACTGAAGCTTTCTTT.

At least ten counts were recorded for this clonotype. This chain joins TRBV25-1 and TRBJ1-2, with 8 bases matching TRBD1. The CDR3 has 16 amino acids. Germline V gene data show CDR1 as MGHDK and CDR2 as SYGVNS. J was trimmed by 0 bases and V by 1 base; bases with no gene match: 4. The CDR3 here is CASSESGQASNYGYTF. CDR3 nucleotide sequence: TGTGCCAGCAGTGAATCGGGACAGGCCTCTAACTATGGCTACACCTTC.

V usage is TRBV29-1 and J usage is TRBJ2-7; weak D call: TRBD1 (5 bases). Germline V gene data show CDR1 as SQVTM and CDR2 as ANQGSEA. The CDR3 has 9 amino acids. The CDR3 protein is CSRRAEQYF. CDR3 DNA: TGCAGTCGCAGGGCCGAGCAGTACTTC.

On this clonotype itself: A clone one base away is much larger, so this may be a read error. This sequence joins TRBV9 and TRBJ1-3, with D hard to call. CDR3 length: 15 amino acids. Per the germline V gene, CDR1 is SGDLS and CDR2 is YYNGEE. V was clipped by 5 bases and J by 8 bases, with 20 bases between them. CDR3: CASSSIASGLDTIYF. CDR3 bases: TGTGCCAGCAGTTCAATTGCGTCCGGGTTGGACACCATATATTTT.

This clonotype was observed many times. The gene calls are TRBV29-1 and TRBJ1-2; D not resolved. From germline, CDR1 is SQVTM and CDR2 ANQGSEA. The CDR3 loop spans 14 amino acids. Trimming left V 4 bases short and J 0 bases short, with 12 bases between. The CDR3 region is CSVGPGSSNYGYTF. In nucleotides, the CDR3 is TGCAGCGTTGGCCCGGGTAGCTCTAACTATGGCTACACCTTC.

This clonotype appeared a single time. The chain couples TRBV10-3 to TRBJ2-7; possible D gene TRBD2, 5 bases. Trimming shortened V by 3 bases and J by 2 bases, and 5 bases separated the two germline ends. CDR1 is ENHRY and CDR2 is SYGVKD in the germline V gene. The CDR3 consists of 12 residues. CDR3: CAISDGAYEQYF. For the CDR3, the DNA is TGTGCCATCAGTGACGGGGCCTACGAGCAGTACTTC.

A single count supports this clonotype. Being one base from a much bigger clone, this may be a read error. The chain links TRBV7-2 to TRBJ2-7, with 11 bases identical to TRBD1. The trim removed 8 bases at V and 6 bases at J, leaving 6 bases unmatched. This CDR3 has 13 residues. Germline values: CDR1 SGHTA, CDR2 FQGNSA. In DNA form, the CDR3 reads TGTGCCAGCGGCCGGGACAGGGGGTCCGAGCAGTACTTC. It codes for CASGRDRGSEQYF.

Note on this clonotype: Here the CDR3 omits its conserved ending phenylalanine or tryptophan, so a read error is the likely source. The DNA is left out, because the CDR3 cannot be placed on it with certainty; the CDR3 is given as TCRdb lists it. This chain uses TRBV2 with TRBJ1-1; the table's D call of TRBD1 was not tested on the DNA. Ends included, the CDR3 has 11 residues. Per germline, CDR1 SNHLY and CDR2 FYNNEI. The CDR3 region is CASSEPSQGTE.

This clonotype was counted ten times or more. CDR3 nucleotide sequence: TGTGCCAGCAGCCCATACATCTCTGGGGCCAACGTCCTGACTTTC. Amino acids: CASSPYISGANVLTF. The chain has TRBV13 and TRBJ2-6; D is undetermined. The CDR3 is 15 amino acids. The V gene's germline CDR1 is PRHDT and CDR2 FYEKMQ (reference sequence). Trimming cost V 5 bases and J 0 bases, with 8 bases left between them.

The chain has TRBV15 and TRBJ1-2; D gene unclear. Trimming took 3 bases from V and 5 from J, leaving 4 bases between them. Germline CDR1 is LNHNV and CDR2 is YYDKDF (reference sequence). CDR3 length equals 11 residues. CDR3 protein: CATSSGYGYTF. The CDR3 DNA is TGTGCCACCAGCAGCGGGTATGGCTACACCTTC.

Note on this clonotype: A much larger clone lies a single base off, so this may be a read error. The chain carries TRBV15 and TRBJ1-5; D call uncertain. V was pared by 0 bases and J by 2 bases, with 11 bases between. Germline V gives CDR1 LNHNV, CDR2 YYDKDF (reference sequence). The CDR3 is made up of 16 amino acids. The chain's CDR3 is CATSRDLRGGNQPQHF. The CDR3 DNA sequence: TGTGCCACCAGCAGAGATCTACGGGGTGGCAATCAGCCCCAGCATTTT.

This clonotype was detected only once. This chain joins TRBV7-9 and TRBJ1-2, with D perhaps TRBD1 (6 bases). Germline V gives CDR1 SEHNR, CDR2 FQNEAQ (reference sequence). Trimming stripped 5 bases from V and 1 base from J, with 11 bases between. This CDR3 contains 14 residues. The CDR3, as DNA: TGTGCCAGCAGCCCGAGGGACAATAACTATGGCTACACCTTC. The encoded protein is CASSPRDNNYGYTF.

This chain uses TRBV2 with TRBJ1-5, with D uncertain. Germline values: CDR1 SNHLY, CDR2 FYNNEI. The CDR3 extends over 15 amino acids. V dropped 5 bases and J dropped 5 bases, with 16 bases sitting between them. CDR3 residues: CASSYSLRRDQPQHF. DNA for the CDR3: TGTGCCAGCAGTTACTCGCTACGTCGGGATCAGCCCCAGCATTTT.

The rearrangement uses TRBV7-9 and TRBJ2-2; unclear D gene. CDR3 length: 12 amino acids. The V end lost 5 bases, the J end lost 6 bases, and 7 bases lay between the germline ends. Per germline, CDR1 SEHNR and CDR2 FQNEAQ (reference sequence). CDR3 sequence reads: CASSPPAGELFF. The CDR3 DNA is TGTGCCAGCAGCCCACCGGCCGGGGAGCTGTTTTTT.

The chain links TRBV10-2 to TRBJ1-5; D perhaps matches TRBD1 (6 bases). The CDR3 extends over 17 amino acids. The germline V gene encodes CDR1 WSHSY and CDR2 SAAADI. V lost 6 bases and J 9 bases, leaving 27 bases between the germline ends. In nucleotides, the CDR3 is TGCGCCAGCAGCCAAGGGGGGGCGCGTACCCCCCGGGGGCCCCAGCATTTT. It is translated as CASSQGGARTPRGPQHF.

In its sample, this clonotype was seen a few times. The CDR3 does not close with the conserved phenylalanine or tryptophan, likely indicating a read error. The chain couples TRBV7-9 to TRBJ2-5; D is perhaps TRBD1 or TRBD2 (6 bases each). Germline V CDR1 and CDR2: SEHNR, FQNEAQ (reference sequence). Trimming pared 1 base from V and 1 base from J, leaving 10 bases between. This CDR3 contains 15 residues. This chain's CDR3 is CASSLVGGTQETQYL. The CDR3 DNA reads TGTGCCAGCAGCTTAGTAGGGGGGACCCAAGAGACCCAGTACCTC.

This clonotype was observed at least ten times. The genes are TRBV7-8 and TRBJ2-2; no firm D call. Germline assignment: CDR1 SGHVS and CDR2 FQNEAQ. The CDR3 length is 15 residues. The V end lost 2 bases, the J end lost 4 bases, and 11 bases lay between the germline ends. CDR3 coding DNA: TGTGCCAGCAGCTTATTTTCGGTTTCCACCGGGGAGCTGTTTTTT. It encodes CASSLFSVSTGELFF.

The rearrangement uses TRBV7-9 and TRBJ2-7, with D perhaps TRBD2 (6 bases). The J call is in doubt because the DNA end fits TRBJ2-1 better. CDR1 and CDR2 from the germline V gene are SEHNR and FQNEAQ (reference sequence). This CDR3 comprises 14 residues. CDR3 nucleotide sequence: TGTGCCAGCAGCTTCAGTCGGGGGAGCTACGAGCAGTTCTTC. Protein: CASSFSRGSYEQFF.

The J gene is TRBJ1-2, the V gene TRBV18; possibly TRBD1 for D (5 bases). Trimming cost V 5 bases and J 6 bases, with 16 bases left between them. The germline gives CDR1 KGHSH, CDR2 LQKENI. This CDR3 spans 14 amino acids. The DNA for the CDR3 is TGTGCCAGCTCATCAGGACAAGGGGTCGATGGCTACACCTTC. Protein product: CASSSGQGVDGYTF.

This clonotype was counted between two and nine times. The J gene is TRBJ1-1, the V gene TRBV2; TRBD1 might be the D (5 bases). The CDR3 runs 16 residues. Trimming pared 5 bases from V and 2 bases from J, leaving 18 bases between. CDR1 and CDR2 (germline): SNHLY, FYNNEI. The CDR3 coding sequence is TGTGCCAGCAGTTTGGGCACAGGCCGCGTTAACACTGAAGCTTTCTTT. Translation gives CASSLGTGRVNTEAFF.

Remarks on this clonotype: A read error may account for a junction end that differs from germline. The DNA of the CDR3 is TGTGCCAGCAGTTACGTAACAGGGTCGGCTGGAAACACCATATATTTT. Protein sequence: CASSYVTGSAGNTIYF. The chain is built from TRBV10-3 and TRBJ1-3; perhaps TRBD1 as D (6 bases). This CDR3 spans 16 amino acids. Germline CDR1 and CDR2: ENHRY and SYGVKD.